Listed here are 30 T cell receptor beta chains from one sample, sequenced in a study of early T cells in non-severe SARS-CoV-2 infection. TCRdb reprocessed the 5' RACE reads via MiXCR and lists one record per CDR3 protein. The data show about 42,000 distinct CDR3 sequences, 6% to 7.5% seen once. Specimen: whole blood. These receptors all stem from an adult who was a healthcare worker with PCR-confirmed SARS-CoV-2 infection or an uninfected control (not recorded which).

In its sample, this clonotype was seen a few times. The chain employs TRBV19 and TRBJ2-2; D call uncertain. The V end was cut by 7 bases, the J end by 6 bases, with 6 bases between. The germline CDR1 and CDR2 sequences are LNHDA and SQIVND (reference sequence). This CDR3 spans 11 amino acids. The CDR3: CASTLAGELFF. The CDR3, as DNA: TGTGCCAGTACCCTCGCCGGGGAGCTGTTTTTT.

This clonotype was detected many times. The chain is built from TRBV9 and TRBJ1-1; 12 nucleotides agree with TRBD1. V was clipped by 4 bases and J by 4 bases; unmatched bases: 5. The CDR3 length is 15 residues. Per the germline V gene, CDR1 is SGDLS and CDR2 is YYNGEE. The CDR3, as DNA: TGTGCCAGCAGCCCGGGGGACAGGGGGCTCACTGAAGCTTTCTTT. Translation: CASSPGDRGLTEAFF.

This clonotype was counted at least ten times. The V call is TRBV20-1, the J call TRBJ2-1; TRBD2 aligns across 7 bases. The length of the CDR3 is 16 residues. CDR1 is DFQATT and CDR2 is SNEGSKA in the germline V gene (reference sequence). With 2 bases clipped from V and 0 bases from J, the junction kept 7 bases outside the gene matches. The CDR3 region is CSARLVAGPSYNEQFF. The CDR3 bases are TGCAGTGCTAGATTGGTAGCGGGTCCCTCCTACAATGAGCAGTTCTTC.

This clonotype was picked up a small number of times. The V gene is TRBV11-2, the J gene TRBJ2-5, with D possibly matching TRBD1 (5 bases). V lost 5 bases to trimming and J lost 7 bases, with 17 bases between them. CDR3 length equals 14 residues. Germline lookup yields CDR1 SGHAT and CDR2 FQNNGV. The CDR3 region is CASSVTEPKGTQYF. CDR3 in DNA: TGTGCCAGCAGCGTGACAGAGCCGAAGGGGACCCAGTACTTC.

Turning to this clonotype: Being one base from a much bigger clone, this may be a read error. CDR3 residues: CASSEGQGADTQYF. The CDR3 bases are TGTGCCAGCAGTGAGGGACAGGGAGCAGATACGCAGTATTTT. This sequence joins TRBV2 and TRBJ2-3, with 9 bases lining up with TRBD1. After removal of 3 bases from V and 4 bases from J, the junction contained 2 bases not matched to a gene. The CDR3 has 14 residues. Germline-derived CDR1 and CDR2 are SNHLY and FYNNEI.

This clonotype occurred a few times. V and J are TRBV19 and TRBJ2-1; D is ambiguous. This CDR3 is built from 16 residues. V lost 3 bases and J 0 bases, leaving 12 bases between the germline ends. CDR1 is LNHDA and CDR2 is SQIVND in the germline V gene (reference sequence). CDR3: CASSIPTRSSYNEQFF. CDR3 coding DNA: TGTGCCAGTAGTATCCCGACCAGGAGCTCCTACAATGAGCAGTTCTTC.

This clonotype showed up many times. The V call is TRBV4-3, the J call TRBJ2-2; perhaps D is TRBD1 or TRBD2 (7 bases each). The CDR3 length is 17 residues. The germline CDR1 and CDR2 sequences are LGHNA and YSLEER. V dropped 4 bases and J dropped 3 bases, with 18 bases sitting between them. CDR3 coding DNA: TGCGCCAGCAGCCTCGACAGGGCGGGGGTGCACACCGGGGAGCTGTTTTTT. This gives the protein CASSLDRAGVHTGELFF.

The chain links TRBV5-4 to TRBJ1-6; the D gene is possibly TRBD1 (6 bases). From germline, CDR1 is SGHNT and CDR2 YYREEE (reference sequence). With 3 bases removed from V and 10 bases from J, the gap between germline ends came to 14 bases. The CDR3 sequence is 14 residues long. The CDR3 loop reads CASSSGEAGSPLHF. CDR3 nucleotides: TGTGCCAGCAGCTCAGGGGAGGCAGGCTCACCCCTCCACTTT. Based on the CDR3 plus reference TRBV5-4 and TRBJ1-6, the full variable domain is ETGVTQSPTHLIKTRGQQVTLRCSSQSGHNTVSWYQQALGQGPQFIFQYYREEENGRGNFPPRFSGLQFPNYSSELNVNALELDDSALYLCASSSGEAGSPLHFGNGTRLTVT.

This clonotype appeared a few times. The chain links TRBV6-4 to TRBJ2-3, with 10 bases matching TRBD2. Trimming at V came to 5 bases and at J to 8 bases, leaving 10 bases not matched to a gene. The CDR3 covers 15 residues. CDR1 MRHNA and CDR2 SNTAGT come from the germline V gene. Here the CDR3 reads CASSPSGGASTTQYF. The CDR3 DNA reads as TGTGCCAGCAGTCCCAGCGGGGGGGCCTCGACTACGCAGTATTTT.

The gene calls are TRBV6-6 and TRBJ1-2; no reliable D call. Trimming left V 2 bases short and J 2 bases short, with 6 bases between. The CDR3 sequence is 13 residues long. Germline CDR1 and CDR2: MNHNY and SVGAGI (reference sequence). The CDR3 protein is CASSYVGNYGYTF. CDR3 bases: TGTGCCAGCAGTTACGTGGGGAACTATGGCTACACCTTC.

The chain employs TRBV2 and TRBJ1-5; perhaps TRBD1 as D (5 bases). V was pared by 4 bases and J by 8 bases, with 6 bases between. In germline, CDR1 is SNHLY, CDR2 FYNNEI. The CDR3 length is 11 residues. CDR3 protein: CASSATEPQHF. Written as DNA, the CDR3 is TGTGCCAGCAGTGCGACAGAGCCCCAGCATTTT.

This clonotype was seen at least ten times. The chain combines TRBV13 with TRBJ1-1; D possibly corresponds to TRBD1 (5 bases). This CDR3 region has 16 residues. Germline CDR1 PRHDT, CDR2 FYEKMQ (reference sequence). With 5 bases removed from V and 1 base from J, the gap between germline ends came to 17 bases. The CDR3 DNA sequence: TGTGCCAGCAGCGGGGCCACGTCGGGGACGAACACTGAAGCTTTCTTT. As protein: CASSGATSGTNTEAFF.

This clonotype was observed a few times. The rearrangement joins TRBV28 to TRBJ2-7; no clear D gene. Deletions cut 2 bases from V and 3 bases from J, with 2 bases between. Germline V lookup: CDR1 MDHEN, CDR2 SYDVKM. This CDR3 contains 11 residues. The CDR3 bases are TGTGCCAGCAGTTTAAACTACGAGCAGTACTTC. Protein sequence: CASSLNYEQYF.

This chain's CDR3 is CASSLEGYTQYF. The DNA for the CDR3 is TGTGCCAGCAGCTTAGAAGGATATACGCAGTATTTT. This chain connects TRBV7-6 to TRBJ2-3; no clear D. Germline loops: CDR1 SGHVS, CDR2 FNYEAQ. The V end lost 1 base, the J end lost 7 bases, and 6 bases lay between the germline ends. The CDR3 covers 12 residues.

This clonotype was counted many times. The chain has TRBV7-7 and TRBJ1-6; D uncertain. Trimming left V 4 bases short and J 7 bases short, with 8 bases between. This CDR3 is 13 amino acids long. Germline-derived CDR1 and CDR2 are SSHAT and FNYEAQ (reference sequence). This CDR3 is CASSWDPNSPLHF. In DNA form, the CDR3 reads TGTGCCAGCAGCTGGGATCCGAATTCACCCCTCCACTTT.

This sequence joins TRBV3-1 and TRBJ1-6, with a tentative D call TRBD1 (6 bases). V lost 1 base and J lost 8, with 9 bases in between. Looked up from germline, CDR1 is LGHDT and CDR2 is YNNKEL (reference sequence). CDR3 length: 14 residues. The CDR3 reads CASSQGTVDSPLHF. Written as DNA, the CDR3 is TGTGCCAGCAGCCAAGGGACAGTGGATTCACCCCTCCACTTT.

This clonotype was seen a few times. This sequence joins TRBV6-6 and TRBJ1-4; TRBD1 agrees at 11 bases. The CDR3 is 15 amino acids. The V gene's germline CDR1 is MNHNY and CDR2 SVGAGI (reference sequence). V trimming: 8 bases; J trimming: 10 bases; junction bases outside the gene matches: 12. In DNA, the CDR3 is TGTGCCAGCGAACTTCAGGACAGGGGGCTAGGAAAACTGTTTTTT. Amino acid sequence: CASELQDRGLGKLFF.

This clonotype was detected ten times or more. This chain uses TRBV5-1 with TRBJ2-6, with D perhaps being TRBD1 or TRBD2 (5 bases each). The CDR3 covers 15 residues. V lost 4 bases and J 0 bases, leaving 8 bases between the germline ends. Looked up from germline, CDR1 is SGHRS and CDR2 is YFSETQ. As DNA, the CDR3 is TGCGCCAGCAGCCCTGGGGGCTCTGGGGCCAACGTCCTGACTTTC. Translated, it gives CASSPGGSGANVLTF.

At least ten counts were recorded for this clonotype. The rearrangement joins TRBV6-5 to TRBJ1-4, with 8 bases fitting TRBD1. Germline V gene lookup returns CDR1 MNHEY and CDR2 SVGAGI. This CDR3 region has 13 residues. V trimming: 5 bases; J trimming: 10 bases; junction bases outside the gene matches: 6. The CDR3 loop reads CASSTGQGGKLFF. The CDR3 DNA reads TGTGCCAGCAGTACTGGACAGGGAGGAAAACTGTTTTTT.

This clonotype has at least ten counts. The rearrangement links TRBV12-3 or TRBV12-4 to TRBJ2-5; 12 nucleotides match TRBD2. The CDR3 length is 17 residues. V shed 0 bases and J 0 bases; nucleotides not matched to a gene: 2. The CDR3 here is CASSLARTSGDQETQYF. The CDR3 DNA reads as TGTGCCAGCAGTTTAGCAAGGACTAGCGGGGACCAAGAGACCCAGTACTTC.

This clonotype was counted only a few times. V gene TRBV7-9 combines with J gene TRBJ2-6, with D uncertain. This CDR3 comprises 17 residues. Germline loops: CDR1 SEHNR, CDR2 FQNEAQ (reference sequence). The V gene lost 2 bases and the J gene lost 0 bases, with 11 bases spanning the gap. The CDR3 region is CASSLRTLRSGANVLTF. The CDR3 DNA reads as TGTGCCAGCAGCTTACGTACACTGCGCTCTGGGGCCAACGTCCTGACTTTC.

This clonotype was recorded many times. This chain joins TRBV4-1 and TRBJ1-1; perhaps TRBD1 as D (5 bases). The V and J ends lost 3 bases and 4 bases respectively, with 15 bases between them. There are 15 residues in the CDR3. CDR1 and CDR2 (germline): MGHRA, YSYEKL. The CDR3 DNA reads TGCGCCAGCAGCCAGGACTGGCGGGGGGGCACTGAAGCTTTCTTT. This encodes CASSQDWRGGTEAFF.

This clonotype showed up many times. The chain employs TRBV20-1 and TRBJ1-1; D call uncertain. Germline CDR1 is DFQATT and CDR2 is SNEGSKA (reference sequence). The CDR3 runs 14 residues. The germline V and J ends were trimmed by 1 base and 0 bases, with 9 bases remaining between them. The CDR3 DNA is TGCAGTGCTAGAGTGCCAGGACTGAACACTGAAGCTTTCTTT. As protein: CSARVPGLNTEAFF.

This clonotype came up many times. V is TRBV7-9 and J is TRBJ2-3, with D unresolved. V lost 4 bases and J lost 4, with 3 bases in between. Germline CDR1 and CDR2: SEHNR and FQNEAQ (reference sequence). This CDR3 region has 11 residues. As DNA, the CDR3 is TGTGCCAGCAGCTCCTCAGATACGCAGTATTTT. The encoded protein is CASSSSDTQYF.

This chain links TRBV6-2 or TRBV6-3 with TRBJ2-7; maybe TRBD2 (5 bases). Germline V gene sequence: CDR1 MNHEY, CDR2 SVGEGT. V was cut by 2 bases and J by 6 bases, with 23 bases left in between. This CDR3 spans 17 amino acids. The CDR3 reads CASSYGLDPVLGSEQYF. CDR3 in DNA: TGTGCCAGCAGTTACGGACTCGACCCGGTTCTTGGGAGCGAGCAGTACTTC.

The chain is built from TRBV2 and TRBJ2-3; the D gene is possibly TRBD2 (6 bases). Germline V lookup: CDR1 SNHLY, CDR2 FYNNEI. Trimming pared 5 bases from V and 2 bases from J, leaving 17 bases between. The CDR3 runs 16 residues. The CDR3 DNA reads as TGTGCCAGCAGTCCACGGACGGGGGTCCCCACAGATACGCAGTATTTT. Residues: CASSPRTGVPTDTQYF.

This clonotype was counted many times. The rearrangement uses TRBV20-1 and TRBJ1-5; D gene uncertain. Trimming stripped 6 bases from V and 5 bases from J, with 23 bases between. Germline values: CDR1 DFQATT, CDR2 SNEGSKA (reference sequence). This CDR3 is built from 16 residues. The CDR3 region has the DNA TGCAGTGCCCCGAAGATTGGGCGAGGATGGGATCAGCCCCAGCATTTT. As protein: CSAPKIGRGWDQPQHF.

By share, this clonotype counts as medium-sized. The chain carries TRBV12-3 or TRBV12-4 and TRBJ2-1; D remains ambiguous. V was clipped by 9 bases and J by 8 bases, with 14 bases between them. This CDR3 has 12 amino acids. CDR3 sequence reads: CASTVGTDEQFF. The CDR3 region has the DNA TGTGCCAGTACTGTGGGCACGGATGAGCAGTTCTTC.

This clonotype was counted at least ten times. The chain carries TRBV7-9 and TRBJ1-1, with D tentatively TRBD1 (5 bases). Germline V gives CDR1 SEHNR, CDR2 FQNEAQ (reference sequence). Trimming shortened V by 6 bases and J by 1 base, and 9 bases separated the two germline ends. The CDR3 totals 13 residues. The DNA for the CDR3 is TGTGCCAGCAGTCTACAGGAGAACACTGAAGCTTTCTTT. This sequence encodes CASSLQENTEAFF. Full variable domain (rest looked up from reference TRBV7-9 and TRBJ1-1): DTGVSQNPRHKITKRGQNVTFRCDPISEHNRLYWYRQTLGQGPEFLTYFQNEAQLEKSRLLSDRFSAERPKGSFSTLEIQRTEQGDSAMYLCASSLQENTEAFFGQGTRLTVV.

This clonotype was seen a few times. This chain connects TRBV10-3 to TRBJ2-7; a possible D gene is TRBD2 (5 bases). Trimming pared 3 bases from V and 4 bases from J, leaving 16 bases between. Per the germline V gene, CDR1 is ENHRY and CDR2 is SYGVKD. The CDR3 is 15 residues long. The CDR3 DNA sequence: TGTGCCATCAGTGACGCGGGCCTCATGTTTTACGAGCAGTACTTC. Its translation: CAISDAGLMFYEQYF.